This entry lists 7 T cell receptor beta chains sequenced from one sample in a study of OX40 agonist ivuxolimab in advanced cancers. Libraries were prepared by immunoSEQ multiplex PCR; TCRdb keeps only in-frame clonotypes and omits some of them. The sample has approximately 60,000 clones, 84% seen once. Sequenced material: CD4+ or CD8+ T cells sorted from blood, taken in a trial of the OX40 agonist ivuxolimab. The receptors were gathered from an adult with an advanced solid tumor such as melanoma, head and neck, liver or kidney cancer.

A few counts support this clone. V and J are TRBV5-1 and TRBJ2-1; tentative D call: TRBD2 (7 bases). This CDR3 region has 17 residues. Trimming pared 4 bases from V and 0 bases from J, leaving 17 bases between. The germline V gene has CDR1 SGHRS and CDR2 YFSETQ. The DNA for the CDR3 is TGCGCCAGCAGCCGGTCGGCGGGGGCGTACTCCTACAATGAGCAGTTCTTC. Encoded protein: CASSRSAGAYSYNEQFF.

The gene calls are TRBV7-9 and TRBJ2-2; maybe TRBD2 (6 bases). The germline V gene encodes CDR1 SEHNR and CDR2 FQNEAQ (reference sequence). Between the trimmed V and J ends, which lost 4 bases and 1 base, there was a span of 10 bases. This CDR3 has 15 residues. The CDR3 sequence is CASSSGTGNTGELFF. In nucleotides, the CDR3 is TGTGCCAGCAGCTCCGGGACTGGGAACACCGGGGAGCTGTTTTTT.

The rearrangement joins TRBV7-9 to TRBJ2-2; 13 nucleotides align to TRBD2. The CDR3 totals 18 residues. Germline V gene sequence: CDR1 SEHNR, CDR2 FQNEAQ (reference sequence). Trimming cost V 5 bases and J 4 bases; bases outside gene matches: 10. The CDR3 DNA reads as TGTGCCAGCAGCCCTACCTGGACTAGCGGGGGTTCCACCGGGGAGCTGTTTTTT. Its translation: CASSPTWTSGGSTGELFF.

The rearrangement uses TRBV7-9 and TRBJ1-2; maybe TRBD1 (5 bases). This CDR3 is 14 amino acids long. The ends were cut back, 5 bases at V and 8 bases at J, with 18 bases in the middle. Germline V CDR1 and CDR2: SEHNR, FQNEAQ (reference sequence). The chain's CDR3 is CASSDTGTAQGYTF. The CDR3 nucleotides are TGTGCCAGCAGCGATACCGGGACGGCTCAGGGCTACACCTTC.

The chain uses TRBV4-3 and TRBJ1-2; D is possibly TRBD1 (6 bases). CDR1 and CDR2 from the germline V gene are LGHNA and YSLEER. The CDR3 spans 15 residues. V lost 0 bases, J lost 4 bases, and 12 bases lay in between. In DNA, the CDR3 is TGCGCCAGCAGCCAAGAAGGGCGGGGGCTCTATGGCTACACCTTC. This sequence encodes CASSQEGRGLYGYTF.

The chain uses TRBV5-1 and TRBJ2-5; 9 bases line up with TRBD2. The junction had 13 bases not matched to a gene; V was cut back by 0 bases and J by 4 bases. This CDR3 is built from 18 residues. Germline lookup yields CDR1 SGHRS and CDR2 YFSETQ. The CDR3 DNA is TGCGCCAGCAGCTTGGGGGGGACTAGCCATTTGAGAGGAGAGACCCAGTACTTC. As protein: CASSLGGTSHLRGETQYF.

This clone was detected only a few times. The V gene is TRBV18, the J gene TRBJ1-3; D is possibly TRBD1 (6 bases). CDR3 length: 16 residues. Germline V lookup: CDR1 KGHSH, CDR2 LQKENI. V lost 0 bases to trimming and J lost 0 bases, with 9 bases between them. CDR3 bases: TGTGCCAGCTCACCACCACAGGGCCACTCTGGAAACACCATATATTTT. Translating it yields CASSPPQGHSGNTIYF.